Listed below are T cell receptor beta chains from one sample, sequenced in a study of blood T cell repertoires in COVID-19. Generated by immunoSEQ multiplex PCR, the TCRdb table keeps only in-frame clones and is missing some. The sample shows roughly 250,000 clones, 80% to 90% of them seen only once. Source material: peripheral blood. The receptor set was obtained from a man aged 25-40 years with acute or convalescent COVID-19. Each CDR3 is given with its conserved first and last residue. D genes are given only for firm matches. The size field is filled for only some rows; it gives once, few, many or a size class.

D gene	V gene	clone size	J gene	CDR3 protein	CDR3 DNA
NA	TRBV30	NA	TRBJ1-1	CAGQGPFGVNTEAFF	TGTGCCGGCCAGGGGCCCTTTGGAGTGAACACTGAAGCTTTCTTT
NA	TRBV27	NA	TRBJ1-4	CASSWRWREKLFF	TGTGCCAGCAGTTGGAGGTGGCGTGAAAAACTGTTTTTT
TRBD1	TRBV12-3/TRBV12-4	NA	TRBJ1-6	CASSFTGDSPLHF	TGTGCCAGCAGTTTCACAGGGGATTCACCCCTCCACTTT
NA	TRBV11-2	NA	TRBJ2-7	CASSSPGYPSYEQYF	TGTGCCAGCAGCTCACCAGGGTACCCATCCTACGAGCAGTACTTC
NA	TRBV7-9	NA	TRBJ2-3	CASSSLGDTQYF	TGTGCCAGCAGCTCCCTCGGGGATACGCAGTATTTT
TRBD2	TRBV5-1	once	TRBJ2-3	CASSLDPLAGGTDTQYF	TGCGCCAGCAGCTTGGACCCACTAGCGGGGGGAACAGATACGCAGTATTTT
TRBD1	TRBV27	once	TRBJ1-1	CASSLWGTGTLQAFF	TGTGCCAGCAGTTTATGGGGGACAGGGACGTTACAAGCTTTCTTT
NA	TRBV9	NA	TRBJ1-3	CASSVAAVSGNTIYF	TGTGCCAGCAGCGTAGCAGCGGTCTCTGGAAACACCATATATTTT
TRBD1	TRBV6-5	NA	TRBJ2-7	CASRNTDRAPEQYF	TGTGCCAGCCGGAATACCGACAGGGCCCCCGAGCAGTACTTC
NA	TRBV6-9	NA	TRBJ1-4	CASSYERGVEKLFF	TGTGCCAGCAGTTATGAGCGCGGGGTTGAAAAACTGTTTTTT
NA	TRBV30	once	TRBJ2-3	CAWRRVGDTQYF	TGTGCCTGGAGGAGGGTCGGAGATACGCAGTATTTT
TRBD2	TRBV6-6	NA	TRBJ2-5	CASSYSGTRELETQYF	TGTGCCAGCAGTTACTCGGGCACGCGGGAGCTCGAGACCCAGTACTTC
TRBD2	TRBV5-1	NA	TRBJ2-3	CASSLGLLADGTDTQYF	TGCGCCAGCAGCTTAGGGCTCCTAGCGGACGGTACAGATACGCAGTATTTT
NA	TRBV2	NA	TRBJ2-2	CASTMSSQGRGELFF	TGTGCCAGCACCATGTCGTCACAGGGGAGGGGGGAGCTGTTTTTT
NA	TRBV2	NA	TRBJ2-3	CASSPLSRTDTQYF	TGTGCCAGCAGTCCGCTCAGTCGCACAGATACGCAGTATTTT
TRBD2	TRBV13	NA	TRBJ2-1	CASSPGLAGSTYNEQFF	TGTGCCAGCAGCCCGGGACTAGCGGGAAGTACCTACAATGAGCAGTTCTTC
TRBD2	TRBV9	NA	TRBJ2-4	CASSVSVGTRDEWSKNIQYF	TGTGCCAGCAGCGTCTCCGTGGGGACTAGGGATGAGTGGTCCAAAAACATTCAGTACTTC
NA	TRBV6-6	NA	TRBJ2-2	CASRQDSNTGELFF	TGTGCCAGCCGTCAAGACTCGAACACCGGGGAGCTGTTTTTT
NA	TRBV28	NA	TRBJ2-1	CASQTLYEQFF	TGTGCCAGCCAGACACTCTACGAGCAGTTCTTC
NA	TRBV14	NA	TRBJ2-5	CASSLSETQYF	TGTGCCAGCAGCCTGTCGGAGACCCAGTACTTC
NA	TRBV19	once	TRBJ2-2	CASRRHSTGELFF	TGTGCCAGTAGGAGGCACTCCACCGGGGAGCTGTTTTTT
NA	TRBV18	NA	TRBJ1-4	CASSHQGRAFGVQGEKLFF	TGTGCCAGCTCCCACCAAGGTCGAGCGTTTGGGGTGCAGGGCGAAAAACTGTTTTTT
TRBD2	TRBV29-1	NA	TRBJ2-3	CSGYTSGESTDTQYF	TGCAGCGGGTATACTAGCGGGGAAAGCACAGATACGCAGTATTTT
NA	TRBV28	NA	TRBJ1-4	CASSLSPPGDEKLFF	TGTGCCAGCAGTTTATCTCCACCAGGCGATGAAAAACTGTTTTTT
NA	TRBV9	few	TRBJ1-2	CASSVSGDYGYTF	TGTGCCAGCAGCGTATCAGGGGACTATGGCTACACCTTC
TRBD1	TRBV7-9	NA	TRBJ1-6	CASSKDRRGTGQSPLHF	TGTGCCAGCAGCAAAGATCGAAGAGGGACAGGGCAATCACCCCTCCACTTT
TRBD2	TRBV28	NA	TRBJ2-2	CASSLLAGGPGELFF	TGTGCCAGCAGTCTACTCGCGGGGGGGCCCGGGGAGCTGTTTTTT
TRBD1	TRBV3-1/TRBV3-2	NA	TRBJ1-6	CASSQVRTGGRTLHF	TGTGCCAGCAGCCAAGTAAGGACAGGGGGAAGGACCCTCCACTTT
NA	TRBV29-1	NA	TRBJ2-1	CSVEEFSEQFF	TGCAGCGTTGAAGAGTTCAGTGAGCAGTTCTTC
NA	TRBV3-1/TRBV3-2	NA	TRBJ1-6	CASSQDPGTRNSPLHF	TGTGCCAGCAGCCAAGACCCCGGGACAAGGAATTCACCCCTCCACTTT
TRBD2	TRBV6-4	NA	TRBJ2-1	CASSAKTSGYNEQFF	TGTGCCAGCAGTGCTAAAACTAGCGGCTACAATGAGCAGTTCTTC
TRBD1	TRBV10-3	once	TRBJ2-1	CAINRGQGGHNEQFF	TGTGCCATCAACCGAGGACAGGGGGGACACAATGAGCAGTTCTTC
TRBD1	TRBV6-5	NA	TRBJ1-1	CASRGNRGMGAEAFF	TGTGCCAGCAGAGGGAACAGGGGGATGGGGGCCGAAGCTTTCTTT
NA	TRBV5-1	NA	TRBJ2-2	CASSPRVTTGELFF	TGCGCCAGCAGCCCCAGGGTCACCACCGGGGAGCTGTTTTTT
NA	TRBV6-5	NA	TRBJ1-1	CASSGRGNTEAFF	TGTGCCAGCAGCGGGAGGGGGAACACTGAAGCTTTCTTT
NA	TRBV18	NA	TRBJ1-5	CASSPGHNNQPQHF	TGTGCCAGCTCACCGGGACATAACAATCAGCCCCAGCATTTT
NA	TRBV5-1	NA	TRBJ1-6	CASRLQVFNSPLHF	TGCGCCAGCAGGCTGCAGGTCTTTAATTCACCCCTCCACTTT
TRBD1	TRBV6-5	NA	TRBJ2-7	CASTPGTGGVEQYF	TGTGCCAGCACCCCGGGGACAGGGGGCGTCGAGCAGTACTTC
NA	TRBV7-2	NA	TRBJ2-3	CASSFASRVTDTQYF	TGTGCCAGCAGCTTTGCGTCCAGGGTAACAGATACGCAGTATTTT
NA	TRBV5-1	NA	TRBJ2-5	CASSLGGGETQYF	TGCGCCAGCAGCTTGGGAGGAGGAGAGACCCAGTACTTC
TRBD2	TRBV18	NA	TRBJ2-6	CASSPRLAGGLGANVLTF	TGTGCCAGCTCACCAAGACTAGCGGGAGGGCTCGGGGCCAACGTCCTGACTTTC
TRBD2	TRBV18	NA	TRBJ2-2	CASSLVGLAGTGELFF	TGTGCCAGCTCACTGGTTGGACTAGCGGGCACCGGGGAGCTGTTTTTT
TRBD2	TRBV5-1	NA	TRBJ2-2	CASSLVLAGPGELFF	TGCGCCAGCAGCTTGGTTCTAGCGGGGCCCGGGGAGCTGTTTTTT
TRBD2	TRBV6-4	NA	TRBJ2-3	CASSGTSGADTQYF	TGTGCCAGCAGTGGGACTAGCGGGGCAGATACGCAGTATTTT
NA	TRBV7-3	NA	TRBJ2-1	CASSMDSSSYNEQFF	TGTGCCAGCAGCATGGACTCCAGCTCCTACAATGAGCAGTTCTTC
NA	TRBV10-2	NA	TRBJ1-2	CASSESLNGGYTF	TGCGCCAGCAGTGAGTCGTTGAACGGTGGCTACACCTTC
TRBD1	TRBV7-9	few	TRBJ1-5	CASSTGTVSNQPQHF	TGTGCCAGCAGCACCGGGACAGTTAGCAATCAGCCCCAGCATTTT
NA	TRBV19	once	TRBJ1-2	CASSQRKVPGDHGYTF	TGTGCCAGTAGCCAACGGAAGGTACCAGGGGATCATGGCTACACCTTC
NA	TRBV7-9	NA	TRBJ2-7	CASSLRHPFYEQYF	TGTGCCAGCAGCTTACGACATCCGTTCTACGAGCAGTACTTC
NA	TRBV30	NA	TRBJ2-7	CAWSVGGEQYF	TGTGCCTGGAGTGTAGGGGGCGAGCAGTACTTC
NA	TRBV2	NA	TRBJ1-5	CATAGTQSNQPQHF	TGTGCCACCGCGGGGACTCAGAGCAATCAGCCCCAGCATTTT
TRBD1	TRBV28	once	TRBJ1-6	CASGQGNSPLHF	TGTGCCAGCGGACAGGGGAATTCACCCCTCCACTTT
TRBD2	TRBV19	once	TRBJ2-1	CASSSGGPPYNEQFF	TGTGCCAGTAGCTCGGGGGGACCCCCCTACAATGAGCAGTTCTTC
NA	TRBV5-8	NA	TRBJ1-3	CASSRGSGNTIYF	TGTGCCAGCAGCCGGGGCTCTGGAAACACCATATATTTT
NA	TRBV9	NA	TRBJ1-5	CASSLDAGGNQPQHF	TGTGCCAGCAGCTTGGACGCAGGGGGCAATCAGCCCCAGCATTTT
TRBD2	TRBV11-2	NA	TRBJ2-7	CASSRTSGSSEQYF	TGTGCCAGCAGCCGGACTAGCGGGAGTAGCGAGCAGTACTTC